The rows below give T cell receptor beta chains drawn from one sample of a study of OX40 agonist ivuxolimab in advanced cancers. Profiling relied on immunoSEQ multiplex PCR, and the TCRdb table lists in-frame clones only, not all of them. The sample lists 100,000 or so clones, about 91% occurring once. Sequenced material: CD4+ or CD8+ T cells sorted from blood, taken in a trial of the OX40 agonist ivuxolimab. The source of these receptors is an adult with an advanced solid tumor such as melanoma, head and neck, liver or kidney cancer. Each CDR3 is given with its conserved first and last residue. The D gene is left open where the match is weak. Clone size is not always given. Where it is, it says once, few, many or a class for expanded clones.

TRBJ2-7 | TRBV7-9 | 15 | . | TRBD2 | CASSTGLAGVYEQYF | TGTGCCAGCAGCACCGGACTAGCGGGAGTATACGAGCAGTACTTC
TRBJ1-4 | TRBV21-1 | 15 | . | . | CASSHRTGLNEKLFF | TGTGCCAGCAGCCATAGGACAGGGTTAAATGAAAAACTGTTTTTT
TRBJ2-5 | TRBV2 | 13 | . | TRBD2 | CASTREGGETQYF | TGTGCCAGCACGCGGGAGGGGGGGGAGACCCAGTACTTC
TRBJ1-1 | TRBV4-1 | 19 | . | TRBD1 | CASSQDPAQGVPIGTEAFF | TGCGCCAGCAGCCAAGATCCAGCGCAGGGGGTCCCAATTGGCACTGAAGCTTTCTTT
TRBJ1-1 | TRBV6-5 | 14 | . | . | CASSYGRRDTEAFF | TGTGCCAGCAGTTACGGACGGAGGGACACTGAAGCTTTCTTT
TRBJ2-5 | TRBV6-1 | 14 | once | . | CASRQNPGPETQYF | TGTGCCAGCAGACAAAACCCGGGACCAGAGACCCAGTACTTC
TRBJ1-2 | TRBV28 | 14 | . | . | CASSPSILLIGYTF | TGTGCCAGCAGTCCATCGATACTTCTCATCGGCTACACCTTC
TRBJ2-3 | TRBV5-1 | 16 | once | TRBD2 | CASSPRTSGGDATQYF | TGCGCCAGCAGCCCCCGGACTAGCGGGGGGGATGCTACGCAGTATTTT
TRBJ2-2 | TRBV15 | 14 | few | . | CATSRASGSGELFF | TGTGCCACCAGCAGGGCCTCAGGGAGCGGGGAGCTGTTTTTT
TRBJ2-5 | TRBV18 | 15 | . | TRBD1 | CASSPQGTGGETQYF | TGTGCCAGCTCACCCCAGGGGACAGGGGGAGAGACCCAGTACTTC
TRBJ1-2 | TRBV5-1 | 13 | . | . | CASSLGQNYGYTF | TGCGCCAGCAGCTTGGGACAGAACTATGGCTACACCTTC
TRBJ2-7 | TRBV11-2 | 11 | . | . | CASSLVGEQYF | TGTGCCAGCAGCTTAGTGGGCGAGCAGTACTTC
TRBJ2-2 | TRBV7-3 | 15 | once | . | CASSSNRLNTGELFF | TGTGCCAGCAGCTCCAATCGGTTAAACACCGGGGAGCTGTTTTTT
TRBJ2-5 | TRBV5-1 | 13 | . | TRBD2 | CASSRGLAETQYF | TGCGCCAGCAGCCGGGGACTAGCGGAGACCCAGTACTTC
TRBJ1-6 | TRBV18 | 14 | . | . | CASSPGSYNSPLHF | TGTGCCAGCTCACCAGGCTCCTATAATTCACCCCTCCACTTT
TRBJ2-5 | TRBV6-1 | 16 | . | . | CASSERARLYQETQYF | TGTGCCAGCAGTGAACGGGCTAGACTGTACCAAGAGACCCAGTACTTC
TRBJ1-1 | TRBV9 | 12 | once | TRBD1 | CASANRGTEAFF | TGTGCCAGCGCAAACAGGGGCACTGAAGCTTTCTTT
TRBJ1-5 | TRBV7-2 | 13 | few | . | CASSLIDNQPQHF | TGTGCCAGCAGCTTAATAGACAATCAGCCCCAGCATTTT
TRBJ2-2 | TRBV27 | 15 | . | TRBD2 | CASSLTSGATGELFF | TGTGCCAGCAGTTTAACTAGCGGGGCCACCGGGGAGCTGTTTTTT
TRBJ2-3 | TRBV6-1 | 16 | . | . | CASSEFEGISTDTQYF | TGTGCCAGCAGTGAATTTGAGGGGATCAGCACAGATACGCAGTATTTT
TRBJ2-2 | TRBV4-1 | 17 | . | TRBD2 | CASSRRLAGGGSGELFF | TGCGCCAGCAGCCGGAGACTAGCGGGAGGGGGTTCCGGGGAGCTGTTTTTT
TRBJ2-7 | TRBV28 | 17 | once | TRBD2 | CASSLWPTSGHSYEQYF | TGTGCCAGCAGTTTATGGCCGACTAGCGGACACTCCTACGAGCAGTACTTC
TRBJ1-2 | TRBV10-2 | 15 | . | . | CASSESGGGYDGYTF | TGCGCCAGCAGTGAGTCAGGGGGGGGATATGATGGCTACACCTTC
TRBJ1-2 | TRBV5-1 | 13 | . | . | CASTRDRTSGYTF | TGCGCCAGCACGCGAGATCGTACTTCAGGCTACACCTTC
TRBJ1-2 | TRBV11-3 | 11 | . | TRBD1 | CASSLRNRGHF | TGTGCCAGCAGCTTAAGGAACAGGGGGCATTTC